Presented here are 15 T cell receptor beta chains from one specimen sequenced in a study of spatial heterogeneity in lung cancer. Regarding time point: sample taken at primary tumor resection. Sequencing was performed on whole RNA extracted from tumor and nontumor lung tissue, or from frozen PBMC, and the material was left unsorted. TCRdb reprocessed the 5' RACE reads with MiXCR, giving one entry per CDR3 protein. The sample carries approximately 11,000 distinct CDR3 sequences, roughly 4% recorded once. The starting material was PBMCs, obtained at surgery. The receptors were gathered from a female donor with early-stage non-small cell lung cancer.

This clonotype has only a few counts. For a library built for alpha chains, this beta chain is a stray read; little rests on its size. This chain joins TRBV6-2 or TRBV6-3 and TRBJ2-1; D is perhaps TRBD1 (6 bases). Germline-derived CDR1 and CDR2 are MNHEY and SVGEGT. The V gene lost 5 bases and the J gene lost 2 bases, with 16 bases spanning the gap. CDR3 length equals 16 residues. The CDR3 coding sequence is TGTGCCAGCAGTACAGGACAGCTACCACCCTACAATGAGCAGTTCTTC. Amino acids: CASSTGQLPPYNEQFF.

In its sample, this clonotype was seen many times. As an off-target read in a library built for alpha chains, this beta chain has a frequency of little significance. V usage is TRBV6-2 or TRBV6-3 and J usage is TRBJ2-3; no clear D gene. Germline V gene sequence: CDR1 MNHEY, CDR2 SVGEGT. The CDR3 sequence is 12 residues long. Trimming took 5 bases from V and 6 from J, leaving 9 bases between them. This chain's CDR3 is CASSTDGDTQYF. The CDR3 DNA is TGTGCCAGCAGTACGGACGGGGATACGCAGTATTTT.

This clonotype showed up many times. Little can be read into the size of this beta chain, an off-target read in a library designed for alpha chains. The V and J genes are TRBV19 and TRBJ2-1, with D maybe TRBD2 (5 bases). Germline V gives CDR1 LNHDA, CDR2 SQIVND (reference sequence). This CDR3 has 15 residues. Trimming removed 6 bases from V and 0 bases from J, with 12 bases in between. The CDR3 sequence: CASSLTGSSYNEQFF. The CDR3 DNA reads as TGTGCCAGTAGCCTGACGGGGAGCTCCTACAATGAGCAGTTCTTC.

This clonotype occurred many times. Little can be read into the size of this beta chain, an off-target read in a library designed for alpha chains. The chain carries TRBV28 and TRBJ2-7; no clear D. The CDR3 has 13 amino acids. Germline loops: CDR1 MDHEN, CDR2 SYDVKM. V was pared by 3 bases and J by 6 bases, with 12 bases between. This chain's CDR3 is CASSFVRSGEQYF. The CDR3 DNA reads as TGTGCCAGCAGTTTCGTCAGGTCTGGCGAGCAGTACTTC.

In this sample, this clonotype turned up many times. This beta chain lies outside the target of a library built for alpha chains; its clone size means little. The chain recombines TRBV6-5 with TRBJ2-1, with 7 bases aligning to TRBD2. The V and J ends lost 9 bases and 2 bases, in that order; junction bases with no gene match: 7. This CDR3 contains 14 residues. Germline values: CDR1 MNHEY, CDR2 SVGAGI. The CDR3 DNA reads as TGTGCCAGTAACGTGGCGGGGGCCTACAATGAGCAGTTCTTC. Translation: CASNVAGAYNEQFF.

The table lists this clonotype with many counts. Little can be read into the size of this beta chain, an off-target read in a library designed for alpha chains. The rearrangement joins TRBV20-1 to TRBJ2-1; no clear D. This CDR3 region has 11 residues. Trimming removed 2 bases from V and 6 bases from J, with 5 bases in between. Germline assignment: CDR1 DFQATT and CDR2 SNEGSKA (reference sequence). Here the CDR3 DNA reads TGCAGTGCTAGATTGGTCAATGAGCAGTTCTTC. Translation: CSARLVNEQFF.

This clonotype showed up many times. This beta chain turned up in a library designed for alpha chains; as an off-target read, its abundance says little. CDR3 coding DNA: TGTGCCAGCACCAGAACTGGATCCTACGAGCAGTACTTC. This codes for CASTRTGSYEQYF. This sequence joins TRBV7-8 and TRBJ2-7; no clear D. The CDR3 has 13 amino acids. Germline CDR1 reads SGHVS; CDR2 reads FQNEAQ. V dropped 7 bases and J dropped 1 base, with 11 bases sitting between them.

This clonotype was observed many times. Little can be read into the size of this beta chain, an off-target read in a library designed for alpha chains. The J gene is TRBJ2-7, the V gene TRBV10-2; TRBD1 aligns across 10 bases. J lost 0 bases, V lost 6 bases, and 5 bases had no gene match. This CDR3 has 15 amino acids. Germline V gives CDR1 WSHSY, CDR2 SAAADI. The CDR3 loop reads CASRTGGGSSYEQYF. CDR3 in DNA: TGCGCCAGCAGGACAGGGGGCGGCAGCTCCTACGAGCAGTACTTC.

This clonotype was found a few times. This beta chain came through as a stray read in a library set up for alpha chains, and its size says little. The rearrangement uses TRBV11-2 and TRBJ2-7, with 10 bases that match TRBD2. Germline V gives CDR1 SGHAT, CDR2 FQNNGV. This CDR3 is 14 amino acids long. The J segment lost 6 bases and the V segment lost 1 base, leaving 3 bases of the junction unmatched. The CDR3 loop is CASSLGVAGGEQYF. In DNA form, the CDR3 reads TGTGCCAGCAGCTTAGGGGTAGCGGGGGGCGAGCAGTACTTC.

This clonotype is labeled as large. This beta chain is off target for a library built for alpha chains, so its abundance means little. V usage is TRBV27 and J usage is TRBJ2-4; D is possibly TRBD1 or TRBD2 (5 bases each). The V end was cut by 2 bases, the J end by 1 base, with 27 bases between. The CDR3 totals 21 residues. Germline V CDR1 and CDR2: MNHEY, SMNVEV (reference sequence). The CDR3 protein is CASSLAAGLSAARGAKNIQYF. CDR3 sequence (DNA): TGTGCCAGCAGTTTAGCGGCAGGGCTTTCGGCGGCCCGAGGGGCCAAAAACATTCAGTACTTC.

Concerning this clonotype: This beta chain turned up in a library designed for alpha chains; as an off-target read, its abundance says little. CDR3 amino acids: CAILGGTFGQPQHF. DNA for the CDR3: TGCGCCATACTGGGAGGGACTTTCGGGCAGCCCCAGCATTTT. The chain is built from TRBV10-1 and TRBJ1-5; D possibly corresponds to TRBD1 (5 bases). V gave up 10 bases and J gave up 7 bases, with 20 bases separating them. This CDR3 comprises 14 residues. Germline lookup yields CDR1 WNHNN and CDR2 SYGVQD (reference sequence).

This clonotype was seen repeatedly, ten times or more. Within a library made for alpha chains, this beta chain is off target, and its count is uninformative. This CDR3 reads CASSEATAYSNQPQHF. Written as DNA, the CDR3 is TGTGCCAGCAGTGAAGCGACAGCTTATAGCAATCAGCCCCAGCATTTT. The chain uses TRBV6-1 and TRBJ1-5; D might be TRBD1 (5 bases). Germline V gene sequence: CDR1 MNHNS, CDR2 SASEGT. Trimming cost V 0 bases and J 0 bases, with 9 bases left between them. This CDR3 has 16 residues.

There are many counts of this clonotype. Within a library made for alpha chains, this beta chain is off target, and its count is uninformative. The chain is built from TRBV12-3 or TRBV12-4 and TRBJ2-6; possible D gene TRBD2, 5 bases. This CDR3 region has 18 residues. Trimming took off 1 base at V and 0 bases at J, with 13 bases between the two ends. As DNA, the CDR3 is TGTGCCAGCAGTTTAGGGTCGGTTGGGAGCTCTGGGGCCAACGTCCTGACTTTC. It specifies CASSLGSVGSSGANVLTF.

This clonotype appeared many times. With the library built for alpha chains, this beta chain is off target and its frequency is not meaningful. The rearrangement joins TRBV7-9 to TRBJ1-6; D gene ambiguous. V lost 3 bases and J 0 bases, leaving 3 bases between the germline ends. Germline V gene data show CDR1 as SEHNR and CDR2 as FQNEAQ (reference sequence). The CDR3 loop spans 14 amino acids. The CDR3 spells CASSLSSYNSPLHF. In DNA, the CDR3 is TGTGCCAGCAGCTTGAGCTCCTATAATTCACCCCTCCACTTT.

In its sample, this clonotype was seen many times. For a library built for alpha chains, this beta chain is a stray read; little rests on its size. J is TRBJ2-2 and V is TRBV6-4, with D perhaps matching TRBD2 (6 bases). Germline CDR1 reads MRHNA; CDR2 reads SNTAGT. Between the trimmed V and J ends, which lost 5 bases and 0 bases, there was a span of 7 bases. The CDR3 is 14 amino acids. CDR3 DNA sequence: TGTGCCAGCAGTCCTAGCGCGAACACCGGGGAGCTGTTTTTT. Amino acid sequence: CASSPSANTGELFF.